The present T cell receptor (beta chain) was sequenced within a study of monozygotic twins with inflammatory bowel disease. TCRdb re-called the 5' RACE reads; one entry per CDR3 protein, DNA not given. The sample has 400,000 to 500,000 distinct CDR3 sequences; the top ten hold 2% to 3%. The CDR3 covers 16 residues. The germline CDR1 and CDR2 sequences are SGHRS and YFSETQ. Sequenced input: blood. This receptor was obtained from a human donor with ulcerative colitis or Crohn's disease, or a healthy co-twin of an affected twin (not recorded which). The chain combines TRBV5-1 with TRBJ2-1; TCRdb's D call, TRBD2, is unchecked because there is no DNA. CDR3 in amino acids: CASSLLAGGTSNEQFF.